Reported below is one T cell receptor beta chain. The antigen remains undetermined. The data were taken from a study of cytomegalovirus exposure and HLA in healthy donors. Whole-study context: Some 85 million unique TCRs, all from HLA-typed donors, were included in an early release of the data. Study-wide points: Most TCR sequences showed up rarely, but some public TCRs showed up in many donors.

This CDR3 is 15 amino acids long. The V and J ends lost 6 bases and 4 bases respectively, with 18 bases between them. The germline V gene has CDR1 MRHNA and CDR2 SNTAGT. The PCR contained 60 Vbeta and 13 Jbeta primers. TCRdb's copy holds only in-frame clones and misses some; the assay was immunoSEQ multiplex PCR. Of around 110,000 clones listed, around 66% are singletons. Sequencing was performed on PBMCs. This TCR came from a man between 18 and 35 years old in good health and CMV-seronegative. This chain uses TRBV6-4 with TRBJ2-5; a possible D gene is TRBD2 (6 bases). CDR3 sequence (DNA): TGTGCCAGCAGCCTCAATGGGGGAGGACGAGAGACCCAGTACTTC. Encoded protein: CASSLNGGGRETQYF.